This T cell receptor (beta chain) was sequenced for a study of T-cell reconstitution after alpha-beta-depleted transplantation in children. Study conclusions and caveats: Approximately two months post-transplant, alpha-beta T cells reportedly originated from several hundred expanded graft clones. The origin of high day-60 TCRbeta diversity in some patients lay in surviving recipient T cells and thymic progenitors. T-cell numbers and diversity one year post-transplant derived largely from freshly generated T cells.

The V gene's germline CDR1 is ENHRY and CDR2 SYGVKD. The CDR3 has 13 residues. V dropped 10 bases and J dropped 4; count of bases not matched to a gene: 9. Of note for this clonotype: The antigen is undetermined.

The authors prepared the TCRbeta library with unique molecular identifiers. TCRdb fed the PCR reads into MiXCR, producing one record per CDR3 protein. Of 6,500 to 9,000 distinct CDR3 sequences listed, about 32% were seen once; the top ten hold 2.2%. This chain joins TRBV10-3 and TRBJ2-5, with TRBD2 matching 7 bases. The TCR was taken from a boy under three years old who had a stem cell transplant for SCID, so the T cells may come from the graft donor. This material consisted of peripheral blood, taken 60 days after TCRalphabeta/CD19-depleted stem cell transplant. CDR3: CATGGGPGETQYF. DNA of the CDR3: TGTGCCACCGGGGGAGGGCCTGGAGAGACCCAGTACTTC.